This T cell receptor (beta chain) came from a study of CD8 T cells in ankylosing spondylitis. Overall study results and limits: Some motif variants had been reported before (in reactive arthritis synovial fluid and blood). The study identified a TCR beta motif of about eight highly homologous variants that appeared characteristic of ankylosing spondylitis blood.

Germline CDR1 is SGHTA and CDR2 is FQGNSA. The CDR3 is 12 residues long. Trimming took off 5 bases at V and 4 bases at J, with 8 bases between the two ends. This clonotype has at least ten counts. Its antigen is as yet unknown. TCRdb independently ran MiXCR on the 5' RACE reads; one entry per CDR3 protein. The sample lists roughly 220,000 distinct CDR3 sequences; roughly 10% were seen once. Sequencing was performed on blood, either unsorted or a sorted T cell fraction (not recorded which). This receptor was taken from a male donor with ankylosing spondylitis or in good health (not recorded which). This rearrangement joins TRBV7-2 to TRBJ1-1; D gene unclear. The CDR3 DNA reads as TGTGCCAGCAGCCCCTTGGGCACTGAAGCTTTCTTT. This gives the protein CASSPLGTEAFF.